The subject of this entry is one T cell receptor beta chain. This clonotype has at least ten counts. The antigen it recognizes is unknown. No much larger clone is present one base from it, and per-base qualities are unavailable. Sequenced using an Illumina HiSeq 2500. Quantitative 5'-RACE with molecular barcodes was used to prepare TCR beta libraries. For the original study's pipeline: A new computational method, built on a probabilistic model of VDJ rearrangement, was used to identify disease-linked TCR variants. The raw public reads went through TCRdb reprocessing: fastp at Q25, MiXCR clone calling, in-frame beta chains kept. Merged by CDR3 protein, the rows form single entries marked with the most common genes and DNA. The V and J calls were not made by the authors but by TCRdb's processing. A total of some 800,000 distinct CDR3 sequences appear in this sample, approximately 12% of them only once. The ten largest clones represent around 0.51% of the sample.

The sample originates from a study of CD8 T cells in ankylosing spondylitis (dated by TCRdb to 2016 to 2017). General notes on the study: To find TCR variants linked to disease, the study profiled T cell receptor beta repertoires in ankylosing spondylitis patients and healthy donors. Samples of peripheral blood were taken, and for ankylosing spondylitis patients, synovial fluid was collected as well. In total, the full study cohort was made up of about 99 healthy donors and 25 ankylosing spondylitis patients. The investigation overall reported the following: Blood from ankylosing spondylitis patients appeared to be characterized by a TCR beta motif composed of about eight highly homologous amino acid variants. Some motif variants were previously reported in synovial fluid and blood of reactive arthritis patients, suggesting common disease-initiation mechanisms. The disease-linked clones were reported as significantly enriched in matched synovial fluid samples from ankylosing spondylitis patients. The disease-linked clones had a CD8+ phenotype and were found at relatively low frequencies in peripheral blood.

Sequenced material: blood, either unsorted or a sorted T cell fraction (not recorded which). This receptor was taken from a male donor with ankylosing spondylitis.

The DNA sequence is given as TGCAGTGGACTAGCGGGGGCCCTAAATGAGCAGTTCTTC. Its coded protein is CSGLAGALNEQFF. The chain was built from TRBV20-1 and TRBJ2-1; 12 junctional bases match TRBD2. The CDR3 holds 13 amino acids from the cysteine to the phenylalanine. Just the 39-base CDR3 DNA is kept, in frame starting at base 1. Reading the germline V gene (reference sequence) gives CDR1 DFQATT and CDR2 SNEGSKA. Relative to germline, V is missing 7 bases and J is missing 7 bases, with 5 bases of the junction outside any gene match.